This entry features one T cell receptor beta chain sequence. What it binds is not known. The data were obtained in a study of cytomegalovirus exposure and HLA in healthy donors. Germline V lookup: CDR1 SGHRS, CDR2 YFSETQ. This CDR3 region has 15 residues. V lost 0 bases, J lost 7 bases, and 5 bases stayed unmatched. Study observations and caveats: There were some public TCRs occurring in many donors, but most TCR sequences were rare. Across donors, presence/absence analyses took sequencing depth to be roughly uniform. A later analysis associated 15,000 or so TCR beta sequences with HLA alleles at a 0.05 false discovery rate.

In the PCR, 60 Vbeta and 13 Jbeta primers were used. The repertoire was sequenced with immunoSEQ multiplex PCR; TCRdb's copy has only in-frame clones and lacks some. Here the sample spans about 100,000 clones, around 83% being singletons. This receptor was obtained from a woman between 18 and 30 years old in good health and CMV-seronegative. Sequencing used PBMCs. The rearrangement uses TRBV5-1 and TRBJ1-4; 8 bases are a match to TRBD1. The CDR3 spells CASSLEGQGGEKLFF. The CDR3 region has the DNA TGCGCCAGCAGCTTGGAAGGACAGGGTGGTGAAAAACTGTTTTTT.